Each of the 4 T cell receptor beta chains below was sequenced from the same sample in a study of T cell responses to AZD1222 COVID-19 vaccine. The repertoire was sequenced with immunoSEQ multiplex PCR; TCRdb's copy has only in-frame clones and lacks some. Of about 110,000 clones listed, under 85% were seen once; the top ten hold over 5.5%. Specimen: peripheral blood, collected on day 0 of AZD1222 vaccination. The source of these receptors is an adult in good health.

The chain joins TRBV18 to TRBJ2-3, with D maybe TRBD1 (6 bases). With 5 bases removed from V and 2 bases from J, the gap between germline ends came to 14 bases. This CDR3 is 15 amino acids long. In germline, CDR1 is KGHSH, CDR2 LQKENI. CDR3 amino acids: CASSGVNRDTDTQYF. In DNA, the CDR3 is TGTGCCAGCTCAGGGGTTAACAGGGACACAGATACGCAGTATTTT.

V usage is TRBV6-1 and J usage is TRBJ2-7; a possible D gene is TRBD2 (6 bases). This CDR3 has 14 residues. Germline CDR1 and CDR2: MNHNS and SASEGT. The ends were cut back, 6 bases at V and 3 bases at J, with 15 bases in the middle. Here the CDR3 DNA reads TGTGCCAGCAGGACGTCCGAGGAGGGCTACGAGCAGTACTTC. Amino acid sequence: CASRTSEEGYEQYF.

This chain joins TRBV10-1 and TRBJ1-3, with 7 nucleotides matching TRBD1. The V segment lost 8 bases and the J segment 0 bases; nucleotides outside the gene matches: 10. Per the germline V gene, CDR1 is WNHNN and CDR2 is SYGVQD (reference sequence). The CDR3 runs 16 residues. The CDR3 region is CASPHGRGASGNTIYF. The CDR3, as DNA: TGCGCCAGCCCCCACGGCAGGGGGGCCTCTGGAAACACCATATATTTT.

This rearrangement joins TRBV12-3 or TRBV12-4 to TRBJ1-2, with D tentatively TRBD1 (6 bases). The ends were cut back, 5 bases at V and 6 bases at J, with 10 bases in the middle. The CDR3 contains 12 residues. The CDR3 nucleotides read TGTGCCAGCAGTCACCCAGGGGATGGCTACACCTTC. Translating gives CASSHPGDGYTF.